Shown below are 16 T cell receptor beta chains from a single sample sequenced in a study of blood T cell repertoires in COVID-19. Profiling relied on immunoSEQ multiplex PCR, and the TCRdb table lists in-frame clones only, not all of them. The table has 150,000 or so clones, around four fifths seen once; the top ten hold over 20%. Sequencing used peripheral blood. The receptor set was obtained from a woman older than 75 with acute or convalescent COVID-19.

Here the CDR3 DNA reads TGTGCCAGCAGCTCCCGGGACAGACCCAATGAGCAGTTCTTC. Translated: CASSSRDRPNEQFF. The V gene is TRBV5-4, the J gene TRBJ2-1, with 7 bases fitting TRBD1. The V gene's germline CDR1 is SGHNT and CDR2 YYREEE (reference sequence). Trimming at V came to 3 bases and at J to 6 bases, leaving 6 bases not matched to a gene. This CDR3 spans 14 amino acids.

The gene calls are TRBV2 and TRBJ1-1; D is undetermined. From germline, CDR1 is SNHLY and CDR2 FYNNEI. The CDR3 has 12 residues. Trimming left V 6 bases short and J 10 bases short, with 15 bases between. The CDR3 DNA follows: TGTGCCAGCAGGGACTCTCTTCTAGTAGCTTTCTTT. The encoded protein is CASRDSLLVAFF.

The chain links TRBV6-2 or TRBV6-3 to TRBJ2-7; a possible D gene is TRBD2 (5 bases). Germline CDR1 MNHEY, CDR2 SVGEGT. CDR3 length equals 15 residues. Trimming pared 6 bases from V and 4 bases from J, leaving 19 bases between. DNA of the CDR3: TGTGCCAGCAGCGTAGCGACCCTAGGGTATTACGAGCAGTACTTC. Translating it yields CASSVATLGYYEQYF.

The rearrangement uses TRBV5-1 and TRBJ2-7; 14 nucleotides align to TRBD2. This CDR3 region has 18 residues. CDR1 SGHRS and CDR2 YFSETQ come from the germline V gene. V was pared by 1 base and J by 1 base, with 7 bases of the junction left unmatched. DNA for the CDR3: TGCGCCAGCAGCTTGCTGACTAGCGGGAGGGCCTATTCCTACGAGCAGTACTTC. This gives the protein CASSLLTSGRAYSYEQYF.

This clone was seen many times. The chain joins TRBV7-9 to TRBJ1-2; TRBD1 might be the D (5 bases). From germline, CDR1 is SEHNR and CDR2 FQNEAQ (reference sequence). CDR3 length: 17 residues. Deletions cut 4 bases from V and 2 bases from J, with 20 bases between. This CDR3 is CASSSARVRVENYGYTF. The DNA for the CDR3 is TGTGCCAGCAGCTCGGCCCGGGTCAGGGTGGAGAACTATGGCTACACCTTC.

V and J are TRBV4-3 and TRBJ2-1; 15 positions agree with TRBD2. The CDR3 is 17 residues long. V was pared by 1 base and J by 7 bases, with 5 bases of the junction left unmatched. In germline, CDR1 is LGHNA, CDR2 YSLEER. DNA of the CDR3: TGCGCCAGCAGCCAAGGGCGGGGACTAGCGGGAGGTAATGAGCAGTTCTTC. Protein product: CASSQGRGLAGGNEQFF.

The V call is TRBV6-6, the J call TRBJ2-1; D not certain. The V and J ends lost 5 bases and 4 bases respectively, with 6 bases between them. Germline lookup yields CDR1 MNHNY and CDR2 SVGAGI (reference sequence). The CDR3 spans 12 residues. The CDR3 coding sequence is TGTGCCAGCAGTCATAATTACAATGAGCAGTTCTTC. It specifies CASSHNYNEQFF.

The chain is built from TRBV6-5 and TRBJ1-5; D gene unclear. Germline-derived CDR1 and CDR2 are MNHEY and SVGAGI. The CDR3 runs 13 residues. V was shortened by 4 bases and J by 1 base, with 5 bases between the two germline ends. This CDR3 is CASSSTSNQPQHF. The CDR3 DNA follows: TGTGCCAGCAGTTCTACGAGCAATCAGCCCCAGCATTTT.

The CDR3 is CASSPWTGLKGGELFF. The CDR3, as DNA: TGTGCCAGCAGCCCGTGGACAGGGCTGAAGGGCGGGGAGCTGTTTTTT. The V and J genes are TRBV11-1 and TRBJ2-2; 8 bases line up with TRBD1. Germline V gives CDR1 SGHAT, CDR2 FQDESV (reference sequence). This CDR3 has 16 amino acids. The J segment lost 7 bases and the V segment lost 5 bases, leaving 12 bases of the junction unmatched.

The chain recombines TRBV11-2 with TRBJ2-5, with D possibly TRBD1 on 5 matching bases. The germline V gene has CDR1 SGHAT and CDR2 FQNNGV. V lost 4 bases, J lost 2 bases, and 14 bases lay in between. The CDR3 is 15 residues long. Here the CDR3 DNA reads TGTGCCAGCAGCTCATGGGGCTCCAAACAAGAGACCCAGTACTTC. Residues: CASSSWGSKQETQYF.

The genes are TRBV6-5 and TRBJ1-5, with unresolved D. Germline values: CDR1 MNHEY, CDR2 SVGAGI. This CDR3 spans 14 amino acids. The V end lost 2 bases, the J end lost 7 bases, and 12 bases lay between the germline ends. The CDR3 here is CASSYRQVSQPQHF. CDR3 in DNA: TGTGCCAGCAGTTACCGGCAGGTGAGCCAGCCCCAGCATTTT.

This sequence joins TRBV2 and TRBJ2-2; 13 bases agree with TRBD2. The CDR3 covers 15 residues. CDR1 is SNHLY, CDR2 FYNNEI, per germline. The junction had 6 bases not matched to a gene; V was cut back by 6 bases and J by 8 bases. This CDR3 is CASSKGLAGRGELFF. In DNA, the CDR3 is TGTGCCAGCAGCAAGGGACTAGCGGGAAGGGGGGAGCTGTTTTTT.

Turning to this clone: The sample has other DNA sequences that encode this CDR3 too. This chain connects TRBV12-3 or TRBV12-4 to TRBJ1-1; no reliable D call. The CDR3 loop spans 13 amino acids. With 2 bases removed from V and 1 base from J, the gap between germline ends came to 5 bases. The CDR3 nucleotides read TGTGCCAGCAGTTTAACTTGGAACACTGAAGCTTTCTTT. Residues: CASSLTWNTEAFF.

V is TRBV16 and J is TRBJ1-1; no firm D call. The CDR3 contains 14 residues. V lost 0 bases, J lost 5 bases, and 10 bases lay in between. Germline V gene lookup returns CDR1 KGHSY and CDR2 FQNENV. The CDR3 loop is CASSQSGGRTEAFF. The CDR3 DNA follows: TGTGCCAGCAGCCAATCGGGAGGCCGGACTGAAGCTTTCTTT.

The V and J genes are TRBV7-6 and TRBJ1-5; D unclear. This CDR3 is 10 amino acids long. V gave up 11 bases and J gave up 3 bases, with 5 bases separating them. From germline, CDR1 is SGHVS and CDR2 FNYEAQ. The CDR3 nucleotides read TGTGCCTCCTACAATCAGCCCCAGCATTTT. Protein sequence: CASYNQPQHF.

By share, this clone counts as medium-sized. V gene TRBV9 combines with J gene TRBJ2-5; 7 nucleotides align to TRBD2. V gave up 3 bases and J gave up 5 bases; unmatched junction bases: 4. Germline values: CDR1 SGDLS, CDR2 YYNGEE. This CDR3 is built from 13 residues. CDR3 sequence (DNA): TGTGCCAGCAGCGCCCAGGGAGGGGAGACCCAGTACTTC. This encodes CASSAQGGETQYF.